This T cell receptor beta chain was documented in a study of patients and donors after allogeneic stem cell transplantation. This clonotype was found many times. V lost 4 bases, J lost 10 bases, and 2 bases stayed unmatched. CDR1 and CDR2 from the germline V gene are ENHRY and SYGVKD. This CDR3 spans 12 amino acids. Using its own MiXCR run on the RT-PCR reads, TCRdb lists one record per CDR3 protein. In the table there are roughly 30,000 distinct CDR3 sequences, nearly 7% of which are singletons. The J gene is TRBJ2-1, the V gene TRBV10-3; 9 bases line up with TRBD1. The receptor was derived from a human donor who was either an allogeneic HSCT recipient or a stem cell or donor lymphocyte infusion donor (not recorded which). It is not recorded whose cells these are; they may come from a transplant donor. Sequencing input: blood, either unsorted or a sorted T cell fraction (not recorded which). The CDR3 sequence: CAISAGQGEQFF. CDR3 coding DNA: TGTGCCATCAGTGCGGGACAGGGAGAGCAGTTCTTC.